Sequencing of this T cell receptor beta chain was carried out in a study of CXCR3-negative and CXCR3-positive naive CD8 T cells. Germline CDR1 and CDR2: LGHDT and YNNKEL (reference sequence). The CDR3 extends over 13 amino acids. The TRB libraries of cDNA were built by UMI-labeled 5' RACE. TCRdb derives one entry per CDR3 protein from the 5' RACE reads, leaving out DNA. The listing records tens of thousands of distinct CDR3 sequences. This TCR was sampled from a human donor in good health. Some clones in this sample may be carry-over from other donors' samples. The material sequenced was naive CXCR3- CD8+ T cells from blood. Sample subset: CD45RO-CCR7+CD27+CD95- naive CD8+ T cells lacking CXCR3 (TNR3-). The chain links TRBV3-1 to TRBJ2-7; TCRdb's assignment of TRBD1 cannot be checked, as there is no DNA. The CDR3 region is CASSRDRAGEQYF.